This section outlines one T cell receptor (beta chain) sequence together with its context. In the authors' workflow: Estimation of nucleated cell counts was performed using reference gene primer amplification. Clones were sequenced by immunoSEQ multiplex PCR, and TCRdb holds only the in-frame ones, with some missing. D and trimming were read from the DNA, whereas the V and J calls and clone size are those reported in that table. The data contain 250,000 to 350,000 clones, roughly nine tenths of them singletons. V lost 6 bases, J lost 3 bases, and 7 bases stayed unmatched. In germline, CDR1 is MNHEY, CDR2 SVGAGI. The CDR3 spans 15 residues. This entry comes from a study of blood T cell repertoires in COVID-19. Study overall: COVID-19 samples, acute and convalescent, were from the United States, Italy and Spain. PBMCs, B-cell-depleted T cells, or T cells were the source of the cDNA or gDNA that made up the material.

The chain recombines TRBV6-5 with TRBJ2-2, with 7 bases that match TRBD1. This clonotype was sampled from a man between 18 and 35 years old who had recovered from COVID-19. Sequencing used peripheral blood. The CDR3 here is CASSLDRHYTGELFF. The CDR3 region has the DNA TGTGCCAGCAGCCTGGACAGGCATTACACCGGGGAGCTGTTTTTT.